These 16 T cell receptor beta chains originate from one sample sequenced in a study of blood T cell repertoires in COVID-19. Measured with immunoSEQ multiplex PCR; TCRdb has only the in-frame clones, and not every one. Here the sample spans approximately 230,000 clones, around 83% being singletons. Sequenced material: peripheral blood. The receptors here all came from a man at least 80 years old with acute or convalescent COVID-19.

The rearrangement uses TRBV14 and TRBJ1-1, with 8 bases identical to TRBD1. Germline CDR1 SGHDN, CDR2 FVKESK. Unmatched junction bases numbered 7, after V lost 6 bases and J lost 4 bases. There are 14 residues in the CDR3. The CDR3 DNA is TGTGCCAGCAGGGACAGGGAAGTAAGCACTGAAGCTTTCTTT. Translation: CASRDREVSTEAFF.

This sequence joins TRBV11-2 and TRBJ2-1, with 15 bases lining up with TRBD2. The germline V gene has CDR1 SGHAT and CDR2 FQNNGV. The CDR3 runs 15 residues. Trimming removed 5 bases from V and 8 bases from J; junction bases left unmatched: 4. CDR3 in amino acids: CASSPGLAGGHEQFF. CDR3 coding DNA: TGTGCCAGCAGCCCCGGACTAGCGGGAGGGCATGAGCAGTTCTTC.

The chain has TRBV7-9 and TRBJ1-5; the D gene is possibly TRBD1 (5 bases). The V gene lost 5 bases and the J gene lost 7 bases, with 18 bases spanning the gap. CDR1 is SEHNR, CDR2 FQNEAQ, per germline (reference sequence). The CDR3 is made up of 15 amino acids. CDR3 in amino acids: CASSPLGGFRQPQHF. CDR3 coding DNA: TGTGCCAGCAGCCCCCTCGGGGGTTTCAGACAGCCCCAGCATTTT.

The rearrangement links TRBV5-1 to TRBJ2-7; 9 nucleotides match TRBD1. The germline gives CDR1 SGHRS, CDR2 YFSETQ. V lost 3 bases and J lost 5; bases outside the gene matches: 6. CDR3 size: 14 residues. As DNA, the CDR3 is TGCGCCAGCAGCTCGTGGGACAGGGAAGACGAGCAGTACTTC. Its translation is CASSSWDREDEQYF.

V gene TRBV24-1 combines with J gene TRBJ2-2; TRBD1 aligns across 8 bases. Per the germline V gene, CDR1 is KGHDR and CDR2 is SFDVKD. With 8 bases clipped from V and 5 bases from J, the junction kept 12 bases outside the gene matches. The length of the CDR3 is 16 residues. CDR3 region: CATTPGTGLSTGELFF. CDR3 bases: TGTGCCACCACTCCCGGGACAGGTCTTTCTACCGGGGAGCTGTTTTTT.

The CDR3 region has the DNA TGTGCCATCAGTGGTTTAAGCGGGGGGATCGTATCCGAGCAGTACTTC. Protein product: CAISGLSGGIVSEQYF. This chain connects TRBV10-3 to TRBJ2-7; 9 bases map to TRBD2. Trimming removed 4 bases from V and 6 bases from J; junction bases left unmatched: 13. This CDR3 has 16 amino acids. Germline CDR1 reads ENHRY; CDR2 reads SYGVKD.

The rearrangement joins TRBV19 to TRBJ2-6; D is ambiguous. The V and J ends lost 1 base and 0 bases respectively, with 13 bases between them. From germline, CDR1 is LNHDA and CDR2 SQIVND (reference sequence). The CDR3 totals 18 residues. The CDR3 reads CASSIGEIRSSGANVLTF. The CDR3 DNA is TGTGCCAGTAGTATAGGAGAAATCCGTAGCTCTGGGGCCAACGTCCTGACTTTC.

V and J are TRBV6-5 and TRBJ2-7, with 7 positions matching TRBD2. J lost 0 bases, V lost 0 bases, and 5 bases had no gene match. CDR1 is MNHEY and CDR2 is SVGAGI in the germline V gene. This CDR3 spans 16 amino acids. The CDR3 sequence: CASSYSTGGSSYEQYF. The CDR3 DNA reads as TGTGCCAGCAGTTACTCTACGGGAGGAAGCTCCTACGAGCAGTACTTC.

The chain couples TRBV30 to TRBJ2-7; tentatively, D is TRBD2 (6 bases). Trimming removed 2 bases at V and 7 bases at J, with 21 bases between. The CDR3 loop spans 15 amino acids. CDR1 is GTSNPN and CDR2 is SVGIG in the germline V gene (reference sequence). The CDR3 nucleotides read TGTGCCTGGAGTCGGGGGACCGCCCGGGGGTCTGAGCAGTACTTC. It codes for CAWSRGTARGSEQYF.

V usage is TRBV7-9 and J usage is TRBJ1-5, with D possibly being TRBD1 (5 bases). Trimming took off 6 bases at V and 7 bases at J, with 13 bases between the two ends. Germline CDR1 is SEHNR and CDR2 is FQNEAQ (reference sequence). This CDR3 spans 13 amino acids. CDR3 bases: TGTGCCAGCAGTCAGGGCGTCGGACAGCCCCAGCATTTT. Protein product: CASSQGVGQPQHF.

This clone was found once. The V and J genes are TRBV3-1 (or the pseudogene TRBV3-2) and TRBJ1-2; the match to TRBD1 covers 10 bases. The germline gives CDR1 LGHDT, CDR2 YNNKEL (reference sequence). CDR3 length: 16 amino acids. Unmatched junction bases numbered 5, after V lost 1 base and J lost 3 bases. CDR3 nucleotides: TGTGCCAGCAGCCAAGGACAGGGGGCTATTTACTATGGCTACACCTTC. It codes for CASSQGQGAIYYGYTF.

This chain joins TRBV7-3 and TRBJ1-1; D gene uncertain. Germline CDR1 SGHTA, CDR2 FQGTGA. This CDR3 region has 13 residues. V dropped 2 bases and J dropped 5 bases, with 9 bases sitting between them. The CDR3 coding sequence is TGTGCCAGCAGCTTAGTGCGCGGGACTGAAGCTTTCTTT. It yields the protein CASSLVRGTEAFF.

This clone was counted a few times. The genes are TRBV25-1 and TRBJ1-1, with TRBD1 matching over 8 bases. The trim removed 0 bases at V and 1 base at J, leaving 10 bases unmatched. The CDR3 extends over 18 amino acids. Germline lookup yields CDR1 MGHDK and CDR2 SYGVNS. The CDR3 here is CASSEYGTGVFGNTEAFF. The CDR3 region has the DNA TGTGCCAGCAGTGAATATGGGACAGGTGTCTTCGGGAACACTGAAGCTTTCTTT.

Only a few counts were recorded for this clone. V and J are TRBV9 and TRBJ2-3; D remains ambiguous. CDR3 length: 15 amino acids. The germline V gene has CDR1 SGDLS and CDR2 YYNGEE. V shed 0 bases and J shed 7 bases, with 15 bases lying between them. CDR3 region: CASSVEATGSNTQYF. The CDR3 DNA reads TGTGCCAGCAGCGTAGAGGCTACCGGGTCGAATACGCAGTATTTT. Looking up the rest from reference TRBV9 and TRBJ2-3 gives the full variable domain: DSGVTQTPKHLITATGQRVTLRCSPRSGDLSVYWYQQSLDQGLQFLIQYYNGEERAKGNILERFSAQQFPDLHSELNLSSLELGDSALYFCASSVEATGSNTQYFGPGTRLTVL.

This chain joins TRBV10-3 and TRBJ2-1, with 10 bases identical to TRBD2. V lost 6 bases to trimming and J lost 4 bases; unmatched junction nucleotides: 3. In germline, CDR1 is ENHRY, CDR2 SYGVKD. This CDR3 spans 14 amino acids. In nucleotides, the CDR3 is TGTGCCATCAGCGGGACTAGCGTATACAATGAGCAGTTCTTC. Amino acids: CAISGTSVYNEQFF.

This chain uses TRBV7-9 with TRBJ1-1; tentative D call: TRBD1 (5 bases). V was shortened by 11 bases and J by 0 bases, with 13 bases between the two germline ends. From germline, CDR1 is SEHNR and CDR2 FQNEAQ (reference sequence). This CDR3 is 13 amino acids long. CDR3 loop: CASRGQLNTEAFF. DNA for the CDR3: TGTGCCTCTAGGGGCCAGTTGAACACTGAAGCTTTCTTT.